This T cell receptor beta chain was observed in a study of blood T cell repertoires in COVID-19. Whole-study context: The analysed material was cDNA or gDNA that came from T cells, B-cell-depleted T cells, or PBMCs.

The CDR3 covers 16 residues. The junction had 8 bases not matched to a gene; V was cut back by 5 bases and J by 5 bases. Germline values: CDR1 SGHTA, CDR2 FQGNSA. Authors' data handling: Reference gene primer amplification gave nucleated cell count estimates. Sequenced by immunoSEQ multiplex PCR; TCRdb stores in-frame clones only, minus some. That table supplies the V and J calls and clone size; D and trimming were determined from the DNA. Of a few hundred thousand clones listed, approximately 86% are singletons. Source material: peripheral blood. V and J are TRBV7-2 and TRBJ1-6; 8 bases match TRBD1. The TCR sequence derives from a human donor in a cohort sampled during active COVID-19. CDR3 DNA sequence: TGTGCCAGCAGCCCCAGGGGGCTCAGGAATAATTCACCCCTCCACTTT. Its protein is CASSPRGLRNNSPLHF.